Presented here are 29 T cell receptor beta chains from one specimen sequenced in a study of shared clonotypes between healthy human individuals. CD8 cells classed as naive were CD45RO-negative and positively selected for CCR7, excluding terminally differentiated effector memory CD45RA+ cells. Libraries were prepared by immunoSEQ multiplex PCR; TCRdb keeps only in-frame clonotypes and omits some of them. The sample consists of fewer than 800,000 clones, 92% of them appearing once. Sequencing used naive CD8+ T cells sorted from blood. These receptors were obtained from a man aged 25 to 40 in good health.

The CDR3 region is CASSISSGRSIEQFF. CDR3 in DNA: TGTGCCAGTAGTATTAGTAGCGGGAGGTCTATTGAGCAGTTCTTC. The chain links TRBV19 to TRBJ2-1, with 10 bases fitting TRBD2. The CDR3 length is 15 residues. Germline values: CDR1 LNHDA, CDR2 SQIVND (reference sequence). The trim removed 3 bases at V and 9 bases at J, leaving 8 bases unmatched. The full variable domain, with the rest looked up from reference TRBV19 and TRBJ2-1, is DGGITQSPKYLFRKEGQNVTLSCEQNLNHDAMYWYRQDPGQGLRLIYYSQIVNDFQKGDIAEGYSVSREKKESFPLTVTSAQKNPTAFYLCASSISSGRSIEQFFGPGTRLTVL.

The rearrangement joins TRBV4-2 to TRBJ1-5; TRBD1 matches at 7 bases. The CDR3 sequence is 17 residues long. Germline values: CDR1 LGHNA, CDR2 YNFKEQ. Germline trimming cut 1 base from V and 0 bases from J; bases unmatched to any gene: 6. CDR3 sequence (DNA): TGTGCCAGCAGCCAAGTCGGGACAGATTATAGCAATCAGCCCCAGCATTTT. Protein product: CASSQVGTDYSNQPQHF.

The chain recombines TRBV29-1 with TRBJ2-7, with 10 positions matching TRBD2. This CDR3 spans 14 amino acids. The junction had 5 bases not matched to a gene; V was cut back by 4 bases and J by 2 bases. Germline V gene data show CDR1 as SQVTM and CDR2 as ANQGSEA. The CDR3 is CSVGRAGGTYEQYF. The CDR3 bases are TGCAGCGTTGGGAGAGCGGGAGGGACCTACGAGCAGTACTTC.

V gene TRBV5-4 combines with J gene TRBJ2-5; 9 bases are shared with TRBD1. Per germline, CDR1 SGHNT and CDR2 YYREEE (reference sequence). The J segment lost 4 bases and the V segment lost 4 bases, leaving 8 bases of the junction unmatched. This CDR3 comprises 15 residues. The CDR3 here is CASSLLDRGRETQYF. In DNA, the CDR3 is TGTGCCAGCAGCCTTCTGGACAGGGGTAGAGAGACCCAGTACTTC. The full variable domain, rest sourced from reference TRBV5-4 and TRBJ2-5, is ETGVTQSPTHLIKTRGQQVTLRCSSQSGHNTVSWYQQALGQGPQFIFQYYREEENGRGNFPPRFSGLQFPNYSSELNVNALELDDSALYLCASSLLDRGRETQYFGPGTRLLVL.

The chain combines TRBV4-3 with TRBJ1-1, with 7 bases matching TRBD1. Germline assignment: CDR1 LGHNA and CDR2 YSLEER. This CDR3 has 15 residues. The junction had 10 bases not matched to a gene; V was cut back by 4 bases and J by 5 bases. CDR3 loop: CASSRRQGGWTEAFF. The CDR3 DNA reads TGCGCCAGCAGCCGCAGACAGGGCGGCTGGACTGAAGCTTTCTTT.

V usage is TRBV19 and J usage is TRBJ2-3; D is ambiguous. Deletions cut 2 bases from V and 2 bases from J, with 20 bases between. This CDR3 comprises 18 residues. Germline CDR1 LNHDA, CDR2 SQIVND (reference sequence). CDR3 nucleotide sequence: TGTGCCAGTAGTATAAGAAAGCGTCTAGATTTCCTCACAGATACGCAGTATTTT. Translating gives CASSIRKRLDFLTDTQYF. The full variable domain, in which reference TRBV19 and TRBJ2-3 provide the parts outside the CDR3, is DGGITQSPKYLFRKEGQNVTLSCEQNLNHDAMYWYRQDPGQGLRLIYYSQIVNDFQKGDIAEGYSVSREKKESFPLTVTSAQKNPTAFYLCASSIRKRLDFLTDTQYFGPGTRLTVL.

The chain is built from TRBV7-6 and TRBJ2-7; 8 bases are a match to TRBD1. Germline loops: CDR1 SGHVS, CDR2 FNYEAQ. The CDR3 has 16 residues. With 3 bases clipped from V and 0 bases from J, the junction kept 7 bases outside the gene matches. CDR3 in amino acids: CASSFLTGASSYEQYF. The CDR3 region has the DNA TGTGCCAGCAGCTTCCTGACAGGGGCGAGCTCCTACGAGCAGTACTTC.

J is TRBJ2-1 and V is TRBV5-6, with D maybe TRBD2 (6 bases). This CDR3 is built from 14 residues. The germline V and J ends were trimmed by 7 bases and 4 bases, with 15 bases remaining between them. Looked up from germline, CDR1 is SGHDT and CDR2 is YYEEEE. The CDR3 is CASLERVSYNEQFF. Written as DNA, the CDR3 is TGTGCCAGCTTAGAGCGGGTTTCTTACAATGAGCAGTTCTTC.

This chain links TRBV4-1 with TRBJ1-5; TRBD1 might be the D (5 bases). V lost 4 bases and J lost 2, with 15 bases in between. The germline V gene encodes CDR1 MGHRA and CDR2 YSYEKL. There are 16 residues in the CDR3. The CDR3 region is CASSLLDSPGNQPQHF. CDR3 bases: TGCGCCAGCAGCCTACTCGACAGTCCCGGCAATCAGCCCCAGCATTTT.

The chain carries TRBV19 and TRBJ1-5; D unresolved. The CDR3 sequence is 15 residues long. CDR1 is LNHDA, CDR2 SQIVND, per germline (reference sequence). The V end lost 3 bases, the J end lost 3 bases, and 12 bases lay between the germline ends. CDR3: CASSIRSENNQPQHF. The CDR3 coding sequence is TGTGCCAGTAGTATTAGGTCAGAAAACAATCAGCCCCAGCATTTT.

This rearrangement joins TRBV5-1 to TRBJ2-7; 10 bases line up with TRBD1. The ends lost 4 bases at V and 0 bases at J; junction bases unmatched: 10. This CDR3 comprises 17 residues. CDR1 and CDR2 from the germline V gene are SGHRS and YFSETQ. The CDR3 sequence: CASSTATGGGYSYEQYF. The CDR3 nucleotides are TGCGCCAGCAGCACCGCGACAGGGGGCGGATACTCCTACGAGCAGTACTTC.

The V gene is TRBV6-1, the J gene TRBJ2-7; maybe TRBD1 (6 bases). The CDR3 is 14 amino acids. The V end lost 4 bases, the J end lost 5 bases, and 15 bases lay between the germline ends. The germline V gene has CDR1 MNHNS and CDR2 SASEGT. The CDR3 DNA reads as TGTGCCAGCAGTGGAGGCAGGGGTTTAAACGAGCAGTACTTC. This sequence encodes CASSGGRGLNEQYF.

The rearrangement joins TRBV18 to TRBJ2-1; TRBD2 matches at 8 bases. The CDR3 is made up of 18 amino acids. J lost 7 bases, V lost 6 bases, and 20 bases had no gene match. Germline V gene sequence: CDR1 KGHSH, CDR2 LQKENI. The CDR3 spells CASSALAEVAVVGNEQFF. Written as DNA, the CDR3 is TGTGCCAGCTCCGCACTAGCGGAGGTTGCAGTTGTGGGGAATGAGCAGTTCTTC.

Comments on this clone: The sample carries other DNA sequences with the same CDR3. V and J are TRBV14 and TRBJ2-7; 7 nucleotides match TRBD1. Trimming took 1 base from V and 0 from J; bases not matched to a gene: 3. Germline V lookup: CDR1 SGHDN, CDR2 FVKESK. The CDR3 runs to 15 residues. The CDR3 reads CASSQGPGGSYEQYF. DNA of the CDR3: TGTGCCAGCAGCCAAGGACCAGGGGGCTCCTACGAGCAGTACTTC.

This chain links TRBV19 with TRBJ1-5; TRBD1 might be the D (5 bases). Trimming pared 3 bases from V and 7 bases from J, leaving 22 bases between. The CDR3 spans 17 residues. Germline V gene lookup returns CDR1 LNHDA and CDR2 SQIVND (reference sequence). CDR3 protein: CASSMSGLGDPAQPQHF. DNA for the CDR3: TGTGCCAGTAGTATGTCGGGGTTGGGGGACCCTGCCCAGCCCCAGCATTTT.

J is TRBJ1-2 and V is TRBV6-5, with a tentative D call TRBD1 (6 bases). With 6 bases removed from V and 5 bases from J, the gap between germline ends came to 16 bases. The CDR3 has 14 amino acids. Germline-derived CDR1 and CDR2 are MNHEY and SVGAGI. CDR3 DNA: TGTGCCAGCAGCCCCATCGGGGGCAGTTATGGCTACACCTTC. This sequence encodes CASSPIGGSYGYTF.

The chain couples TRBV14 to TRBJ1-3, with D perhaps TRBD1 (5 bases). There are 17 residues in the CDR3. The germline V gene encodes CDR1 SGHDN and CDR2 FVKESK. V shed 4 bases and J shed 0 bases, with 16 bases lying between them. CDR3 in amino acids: CASSPLMGRSSGNTIYF. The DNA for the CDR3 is TGTGCCAGCAGCCCACTCATGGGACGGAGCTCTGGAAACACCATATATTTT. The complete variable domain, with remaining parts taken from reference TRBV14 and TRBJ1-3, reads EAGVTQFPSHSVIEKGQTVTLRCDPISGHDNLYWYRRVMGKEIKFLLHFVKESKQDESGMPNNRFLAERTGGTYSTLKVQPAELEDSGVYFCASSPLMGRSSGNTIYFGEGSWLTVV.

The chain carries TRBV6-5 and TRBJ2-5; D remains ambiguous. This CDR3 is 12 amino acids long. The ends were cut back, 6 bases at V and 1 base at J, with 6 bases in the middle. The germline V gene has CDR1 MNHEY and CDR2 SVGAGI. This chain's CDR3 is CASRGFQETQYF. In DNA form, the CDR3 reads TGTGCCAGCAGGGGCTTCCAAGAGACCCAGTACTTC.

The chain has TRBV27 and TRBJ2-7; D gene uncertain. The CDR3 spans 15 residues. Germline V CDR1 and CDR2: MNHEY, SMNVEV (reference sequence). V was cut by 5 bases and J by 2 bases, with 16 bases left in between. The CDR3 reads CASSPPAGETYEQYF. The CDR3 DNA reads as TGTGCCAGCAGTCCCCCGGCCGGTGAGACCTACGAGCAGTACTTC.

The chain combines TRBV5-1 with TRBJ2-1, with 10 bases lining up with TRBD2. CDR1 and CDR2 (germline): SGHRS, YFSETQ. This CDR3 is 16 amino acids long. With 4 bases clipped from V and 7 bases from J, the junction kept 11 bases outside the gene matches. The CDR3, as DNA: TGCGCCAGCAGCCCCCTCTTGAGCGGGAGGGAAAATGAGCAGTTCTTC. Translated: CASSPLLSGRENEQFF. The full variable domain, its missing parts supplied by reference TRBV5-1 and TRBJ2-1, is KAGVTQTPRYLIKTRGQQVTLSCSPISGHRSVSWYQQTPGQGLQFLFEYFSETQRNKGNFPGRFSGRQFSNSRSEMNVSTLELGDSALYLCASSPLLSGRENEQFFGPGTRLTVL.

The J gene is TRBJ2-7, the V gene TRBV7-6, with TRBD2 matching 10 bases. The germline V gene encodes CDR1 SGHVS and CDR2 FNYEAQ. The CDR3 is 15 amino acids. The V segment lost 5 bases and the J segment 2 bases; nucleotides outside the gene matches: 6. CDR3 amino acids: CASSPGLATTYEQYF. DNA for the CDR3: TGTGCCAGCAGCCCGGGACTAGCGACTACCTACGAGCAGTACTTC.

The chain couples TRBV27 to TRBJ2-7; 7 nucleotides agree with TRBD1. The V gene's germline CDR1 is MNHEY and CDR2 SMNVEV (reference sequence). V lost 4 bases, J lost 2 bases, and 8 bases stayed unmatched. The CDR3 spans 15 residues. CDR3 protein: CASSSYRQGPYEQYF. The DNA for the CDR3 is TGTGCCAGCAGTTCTTATCGACAGGGACCCTACGAGCAGTACTTC.

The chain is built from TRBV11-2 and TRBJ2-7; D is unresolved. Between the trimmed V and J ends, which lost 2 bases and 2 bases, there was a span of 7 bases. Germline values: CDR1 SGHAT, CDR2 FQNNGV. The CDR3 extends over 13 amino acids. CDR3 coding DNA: TGTGCCAGCAGCTTATATAGGACCTACGAGCAGTACTTC. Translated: CASSLYRTYEQYF.

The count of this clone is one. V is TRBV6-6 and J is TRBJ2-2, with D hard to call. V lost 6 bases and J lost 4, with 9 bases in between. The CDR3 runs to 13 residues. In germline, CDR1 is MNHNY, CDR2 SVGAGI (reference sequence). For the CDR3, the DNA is TGTGCCAGCAGGCCAGGCGGCACCGGGGAGCTGTTTTTT. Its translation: CASRPGGTGELFF.

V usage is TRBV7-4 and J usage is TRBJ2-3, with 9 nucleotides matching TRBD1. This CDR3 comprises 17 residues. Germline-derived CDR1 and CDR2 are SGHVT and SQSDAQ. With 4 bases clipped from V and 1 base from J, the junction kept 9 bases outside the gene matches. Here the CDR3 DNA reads TGTGCCAGCAGCTACTGGGACAGGGAAACCGGCACAGATACGCAGTATTTT. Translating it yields CASSYWDRETGTDTQYF.

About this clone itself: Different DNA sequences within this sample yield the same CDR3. CDR3 DNA: TGTGCCAGCAGCTTAAGTTCCAGCTCCTACGAGCAGTACTTC. Its translation: CASSLSSSSYEQYF. The chain is built from TRBV7-9 and TRBJ2-7; D ambiguous. The ends were cut back, 2 bases at V and 0 bases at J, with 8 bases in the middle. Germline-derived CDR1 and CDR2 are SEHNR and FQNEAQ (reference sequence). This CDR3 spans 14 amino acids.

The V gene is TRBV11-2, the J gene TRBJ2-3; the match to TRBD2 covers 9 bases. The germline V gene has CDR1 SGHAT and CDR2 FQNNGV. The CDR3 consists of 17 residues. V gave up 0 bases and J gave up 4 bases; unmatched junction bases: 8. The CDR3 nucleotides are TGTGCCAGCAGCTTAGACCCGAGCGGGAGGTCGGCAGATACGCAGTATTTT. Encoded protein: CASSLDPSGRSADTQYF.

The CDR3 DNA reads TGTGCCAGCAGCTTAGGGACAGGGCGGGAGCAGTACTTC. It is translated as CASSLGTGREQYF. The chain uses TRBV7-9 and TRBJ2-7, with TRBD1 matching 8 bases. V shed 1 base and J 7 bases; nucleotides not matched to a gene: 3. Germline CDR1 is SEHNR and CDR2 is FQNEAQ (reference sequence). The CDR3 length is 13 residues.

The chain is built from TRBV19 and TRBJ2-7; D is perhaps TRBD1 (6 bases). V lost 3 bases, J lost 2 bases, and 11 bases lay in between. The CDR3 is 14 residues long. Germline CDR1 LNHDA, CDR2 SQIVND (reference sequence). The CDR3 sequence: CASSMFGDTYEQYF. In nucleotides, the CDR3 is TGTGCCAGTAGTATGTTCGGGGACACCTACGAGCAGTACTTC.